The 18 T cell receptor beta chains reported below all come from one sample, sequenced in a study of CD8 T cells in Susac syndrome. Roughly 0.45 to 1 ug RNA was reverse transcribed with random hexamers. TCRdb called the immunoSEQ multiplex PCR reads again in MiXCR, with one record for every CDR3 protein. The table shows tens of thousands of distinct CDR3 sequences, with approximately 94% occurring only once. The sample comprised CD8+ T cells from PBMCs. The receptors shown here come from a human donor with multiple sclerosis.

The chain recombines TRBV30 with TRBJ1-1; D ambiguous. CDR3 length equals 14 residues. CDR1 and CDR2 (germline): GTSNPN, SVGIG (reference sequence). Trimming pared 0 bases from V and 6 bases from J, leaving 14 bases between. CDR3 sequence reads: CAWSVGVPGAEAFF. CDR3 DNA: TGTGCCTGGAGTGTAGGCGTCCCGGGCGCTGAAGCTTTCTTT.

J is TRBJ2-7 and V is TRBV29-1; 9 bases fit TRBD1. The CDR3 is 15 residues long. Trimming at V came to 6 bases and at J to 6 bases, leaving 15 bases not matched to a gene. Germline CDR1 SQVTM, CDR2 ANQGSEA. CDR3 loop: CSVQEWDRAIGEQYF. CDR3 in DNA: TGCAGCGTCCAAGAATGGGACAGGGCAATCGGCGAGCAGTACTTC.

The chain combines TRBV4-1 with TRBJ1-2; D gene uncertain. From germline, CDR1 is MGHRA and CDR2 YSYEKL. The V end was cut by 0 bases, the J end by 5 bases, with 7 bases between. CDR3 length: 13 residues. The CDR3 region has the DNA TGCGCCAGCAGCCAAGATATGCAGTATGGCTACACCTTC. This gives the protein CASSQDMQYGYTF.

This sequence joins TRBV9 and TRBJ2-7, with D tentatively TRBD1 (5 bases). The CDR3 is 14 residues long. V was clipped by 0 bases and J by 2 bases, with 9 bases between them. From germline, CDR1 is SGDLS and CDR2 YYNGEE. The CDR3 nucleotides read TGTGCCAGCAGCGTAGGGCAGGGTACCTACGAGCAGTACTTC. This gives the protein CASSVGQGTYEQYF.

This clonotype was recorded once. The chain recombines TRBV27 with TRBJ2-7, with 9 positions matching TRBD2. Trimming at V came to 3 bases and at J to 2 bases, leaving 11 bases not matched to a gene. This CDR3 contains 17 residues. Looked up from germline, CDR1 is MNHEY and CDR2 is SMNVEV (reference sequence). This chain's CDR3 is CASSFLAGNPIAYEQYF. The CDR3 bases are TGTGCCAGCAGTTTCCTAGCGGGAAACCCAATAGCCTACGAGCAGTACTTC.

V gene TRBV2 combines with J gene TRBJ2-1; TRBD2 aligns across 8 bases. The germline V gene encodes CDR1 SNHLY and CDR2 FYNNEI. Trimming at V came to 6 bases and at J to 9 bases, leaving 7 bases not matched to a gene. The CDR3 contains 13 residues. The DNA of the CDR3 is TGTGCCAGCAGCCTCGGCGGGGGGACTGAGCAGTTCTTC. Translation: CASSLGGGTEQFF. The whole variable domain, filled in from reference TRBV2 and TRBJ2-1, reads EPEVTQTPSHQVTQMGQEVILRCVPISNHLYFYWYRQILGQKVEFLVSFYNNEISEKSEIFDDQFSVERPDGSNFTLKIRSTKLEDSAMYFCASSLGGGTEQFFGPGTRLTVL.

CDR3 coding DNA: TGTGCTAGTGGTCTGTGGACCTCGTGGGGTTGGCCCCAGCATTTT. It specifies CASGLWTSWGWPQHF. The chain recombines TRBV12-5 with TRBJ1-5; no definite D call. Trimming shortened V by 5 bases and J by 9 bases, and 20 bases separated the two germline ends. The V gene's germline CDR1 is LGHNT and CDR2 FRNRAP. The CDR3 is made up of 15 amino acids.

V gene TRBV6-5 combines with J gene TRBJ2-7; TRBD1 or TRBD2 may be the D gene (5 bases each). The germline V gene has CDR1 MNHEY and CDR2 SVGAGI. The length of the CDR3 is 15 residues. V was trimmed by 6 bases and J by 2 bases, leaving 17 bases between them. In DNA, the CDR3 is TGTGCCAGCAGCCGTCGACAGTGGGAGCCCTACGAGCAGTACTTC. This encodes CASSRRQWEPYEQYF.

CDR3 nucleotide sequence: TGCAGTGCTAGTGGAACCGGGACAGCCTACGAGCAGTACTTC. This sequence encodes CSASGTGTAYEQYF. The chain uses TRBV20-1 and TRBJ2-7, with 7 bases that match TRBD1. Germline CDR1 is DFQATT and CDR2 is SNEGSKA (reference sequence). Trimming at V came to 3 bases and at J to 2 bases, leaving 7 bases not matched to a gene. CDR3 length equals 14 residues.

CDR3 in DNA: TGTGCCAGCAGTTACCAGGACAGGGACACTGAAGCTTTCTTT. As protein: CASSYQDRDTEAFF. V usage is TRBV6-2 or TRBV6-3 and J usage is TRBJ1-1; 8 bases fit TRBD1. This CDR3 is 14 amino acids long. CDR1 is MNHEY, CDR2 SVGEGT, per germline. The trim removed 2 bases at V and 3 bases at J, leaving 2 bases unmatched.

The chain couples TRBV13 to TRBJ2-7; D gene unclear. The V end lost 1 base, the J end lost 0 bases, and 4 bases lay between the germline ends. Germline V gene lookup returns CDR1 PRHDT and CDR2 FYEKMQ (reference sequence). The CDR3 runs to 13 residues. DNA for the CDR3: TGTGCCAGCAGCTTAGAGGGCTCCTACGAGCAGTACTTC. This sequence encodes CASSLEGSYEQYF.

V is TRBV20-1 and J is TRBJ2-3; TRBD2 matches at 12 bases. CDR1 is DFQATT, CDR2 SNEGSKA, per germline (reference sequence). The V gene end was trimmed by 6 bases and the J gene end by 5 bases; junction bases not matched to a gene: 9. The CDR3 is 15 residues long. CDR3 sequence: CSAPGLAGRGDTQYF. The CDR3 nucleotides are TGCAGTGCGCCAGGACTAGCGGGAAGGGGAGATACGCAGTATTTT.

The chain has TRBV20-1 and TRBJ1-3, with D unresolved. The CDR3 extends over 11 amino acids. Germline V CDR1 and CDR2: DFQATT, SNEGSKA (reference sequence). V dropped 5 bases and J dropped 0 bases, with 2 bases sitting between them. The CDR3 loop reads CSAFSGNTIYF. The CDR3 bases are TGCAGTGCTTTCTCTGGAAACACCATATATTTT.

The chain carries TRBV27 and TRBJ1-2; TRBD1 might be the D (6 bases). CDR3 length equals 13 residues. CDR1 and CDR2 from the germline V gene are MNHEY and SMNVEV (reference sequence). Trimming pared 8 bases from V and 4 bases from J, leaving 14 bases between. The CDR3 coding sequence is TGTGCCAGCGGGCTGGGGGCTGGCTATGGCTACACCTTC. Translated: CASGLGAGYGYTF.

The chain is built from TRBV27 and TRBJ1-1, with a possible D match to TRBD1 (5 bases). The CDR3 is 15 residues long. Trimming shortened V by 0 bases and J by 2 bases, and 10 bases separated the two germline ends. The germline gives CDR1 MNHEY, CDR2 SMNVEV (reference sequence). The CDR3 protein is CASSLSGELNTEAFF. As DNA, the CDR3 is TGTGCCAGCAGTTTATCAGGGGAACTCAACACTGAAGCTTTCTTT.

CDR3 DNA sequence: TGTGCCAGCAGTTGGGGGACAGGGAACTATGGCTACACCTTC. This codes for CASSWGTGNYGYTF. J is TRBJ1-2 and V is TRBV6-5, with 9 positions matching TRBD1. The ends lost 4 bases at V and 2 bases at J; junction bases unmatched: 2. This CDR3 comprises 14 residues. The germline CDR1 and CDR2 sequences are MNHEY and SVGAGI.

The rearrangement uses TRBV7-9 and TRBJ1-1, with D perhaps TRBD1 (5 bases). The CDR3 is made up of 14 amino acids. V was trimmed by 2 bases and J by 5 bases, leaving 12 bases between them. Germline assignment: CDR1 SEHNR and CDR2 FQNEAQ (reference sequence). CDR3 region: CASSLLTGRTEAFF. CDR3 DNA sequence: TGTGCCAGCAGCTTATTAACAGGTCGGACTGAAGCTTTCTTT.

The CDR3 coding sequence is TGTGCCAGCAGCGACAGGGCGTCGAACACTGAAGCTTTCTTT. Amino acids: CASSDRASNTEAFF. This chain links TRBV7-9 with TRBJ1-1; 7 bases match TRBD1. The germline CDR1 and CDR2 sequences are SEHNR and FQNEAQ (reference sequence). The V gene end was trimmed by 5 bases and the J gene end by 1 base; junction bases not matched to a gene: 4. The CDR3 contains 14 residues.